These 32 T cell receptor beta chains were sequenced from one sample in a study of prognosis after radiotherapy for stage I lung cancer. Genomic DNA was the source, and TCR beta CDR3 was amplified from it by two-round multiplex PCR. Amplification in first-round PCR relied on primers specific to each TRBV and TRBJ gene. TCRdb independently ran MiXCR on the multiplex PCR reads; one entry per CDR3 protein. The sample yields 25,000 to 35,000 distinct CDR3 sequences, about 30% seen once. This material consisted of PBMCs, taken before or after stereotactic body radiation therapy (not recorded which). These receptors were taken from a donor over 45 with non-small cell lung cancer.

Comment on this clonotype: Sequence at one end of the junction differs from germline and may be a read error. The genes are TRBV19 and TRBJ1-6; a weak D match, TRBD1 (5 bases). CDR1 LNHDA and CDR2 SQIVND come from the germline V gene (reference sequence). CDR3 size: 15 residues. CDR3 residues: CAGSIPWDYNSPLHF. The CDR3 DNA reads TGTGCCGGTAGTATCCCCTGGGACTATAATTCGCCCCTCCACTTT.

In this sample, this clonotype turned up many times. This chain links TRBV7-8 with TRBJ1-5; no reliable D call. V lost 5 bases to trimming and J lost 1 base, with 18 bases between them. Germline lookup yields CDR1 SGHVS and CDR2 FQNEAQ. The CDR3 extends over 17 amino acids. The DNA for the CDR3 is TGTGCCAGCAGCCCCCGGACTCAAGCTTTGAGCAATCAGCCCCAGCATTTT. Protein: CASSPRTQALSNQPQHF.

Many counts were recorded for this clonotype. V usage is TRBV7-6 and J usage is TRBJ2-2; D is tentatively TRBD1 or TRBD2 (5 bases each). V lost 1 base, J lost 5 bases, and 14 bases lay in between. CDR3 size: 16 residues. CDR1 is SGHVS, CDR2 FNYEAQ, per germline. The CDR3 is CASSLGDGIFTGELFF. The CDR3 nucleotides are TGTGCCAGCAGCTTAGGGGACGGGATTTTTACCGGGGAGCTGTTTTTT.

This clonotype was recorded at least ten times. V is TRBV27 and J is TRBJ1-5; 7 bases are shared with TRBD1. CDR1 MNHEY and CDR2 SMNVEV come from the germline V gene (reference sequence). This CDR3 spans 15 amino acids. With V trimmed by 2 bases and J by 5 bases, 6 bases remained unmatched. CDR3 sequence (DNA): TGTGCCAGCAGTTTAGTCGGGCAGGGGGATCAGCCCCAGCATTTT. Translating it yields CASSLVGQGDQPQHF.

This clonotype was recorded only once. This sequence is one base from a far larger clone and is likely a read error. The chain combines TRBV6-1 with TRBJ2-3; no reliable D call. This CDR3 region has 14 residues. V lost 3 bases and J 2 bases, leaving 9 bases between the germline ends. Germline V lookup: CDR1 MNHNS, CDR2 SASEGT. CDR3 coding DNA: TGTGCCAGCAGTGACCCTGGATTCACAGATACGCAGTATTTT. Its translation: CASSDPGFTDTQYF.

This clonotype was counted at least ten times. This rearrangement joins TRBV6-1 to TRBJ2-3; TRBD2 matches 14 bases. This CDR3 has 16 amino acids. V lost 5 bases to trimming and J lost 5 bases; unmatched junction nucleotides: 6. Germline V gene sequence: CDR1 MNHNS, CDR2 SASEGT. DNA of the CDR3: TGTGCCAGCAGTAAGGGACTAGCGGGAGCCGGAGATACGCAGTATTTT. This codes for CASSKGLAGAGDTQYF.

The table lists this clonotype with many counts. A clone one base away is much larger, so this may be a read error. The chain joins TRBV6-2 or TRBV6-3 to TRBJ2-3; the match to TRBD1 covers 9 bases. Germline values: CDR1 MNHEY, CDR2 SVGEGT. The CDR3 loop spans 14 amino acids. The CDR3 region is CASGGGQGPDTRYF. DNA for the CDR3: TGTGCCAGCGGGGGTGGACAGGGGCCAGATACGCGGTATTTT.

This clonotype has ten or more counts. V usage is TRBV19 and J usage is TRBJ1-1; D remains unclear. CDR1 is LNHDA and CDR2 is SQIVND in the germline V gene (reference sequence). This CDR3 is built from 13 residues. Between the trimmed V and J ends, which lost 0 bases and 1 base, there was a span of 3 bases. The CDR3 protein is CASSIDRNTEAFF. In nucleotides, the CDR3 is TGTGCCAGTAGTATAGACAGGAACACTGAAGCTTTCTTT.

This clonotype has at least ten counts. V gene TRBV7-9 combines with J gene TRBJ1-2; D may be TRBD1 (6 bases). V was clipped by 2 bases and J by 8 bases, with 15 bases between them. CDR1 is SEHNR, CDR2 FQNEAQ, per germline (reference sequence). The CDR3 has 14 residues. CDR3: CASSLIGQFYGYTF. The CDR3 DNA sequence: TGTGCCAGCAGCTTAATCGGACAGTTTTACGGCTACACCTTC.

This sequence joins TRBV6-2 or TRBV6-3 and TRBJ2-5, with TRBD2 identical over 11 bases. Germline trimming cut 7 bases from V and 5 bases from J; bases unmatched to any gene: 15. The CDR3 loop spans 17 amino acids. Germline V gene data show CDR1 as MNHEY and CDR2 as SVGEGT. The CDR3 sequence: CASIIRPVASGRETQYF. In DNA, the CDR3 is TGTGCCAGCATAATTCGACCCGTTGCTAGCGGGAGGGAGACCCAGTACTTC.

This clonotype was counted many times. The J gene is TRBJ1-1, the V gene TRBV28; 7 nucleotides agree with TRBD1. The V and J ends lost 0 bases and 3 bases, in that order; junction bases with no gene match: 7. The CDR3 sequence is 16 residues long. Germline V gene lookup returns CDR1 MDHEN and CDR2 SYDVKM. The CDR3 DNA sequence: TGTGCCAGCAGTTTATGGGGCGGGACAGACCACACTGAAGCTTTCTTT. Amino acid sequence: CASSLWGGTDHTEAFF.

This clonotype was observed at least ten times. The chain has TRBV5-8 and TRBJ2-3; D not certain. CDR1 is SGHTS and CDR2 is YDEGEE in the germline V gene. The CDR3 is 14 residues long. The V end lost 0 bases, the J end lost 4 bases, and 9 bases lay between the germline ends. CDR3 coding DNA: TGTGCCAGCAGCTTGGCCGGTGGCGCAGATACGCAGTATTTT. Its protein is CASSLAGGADTQYF.

Of note for this clonotype: This may stem from a read error, because a much larger clone lies one nucleotide away. This chain links TRBV12-3 or TRBV12-4 with TRBJ1-1; D is perhaps TRBD1 (5 bases). V gave up 3 bases and J gave up 0 bases, with 20 bases separating them. The CDR3 is made up of 18 amino acids. The CDR3 DNA reads as TGTGCCAGCAGTTTCACAGCGGCTGGGACCGACTTGAACACTGAAGCTTTCTTT. This translates into CASSFTAAGTDLNTEAFF.

The V gene is TRBV6-1, the J gene TRBJ1-1; 7 bases line up with TRBD1. Germline CDR1 is MNHNS and CDR2 is SASEGT. The CDR3 has 13 amino acids. After removal of 3 bases from V and 12 bases from J, the junction contained 10 bases not matched to a gene. Written as DNA, the CDR3 is TGTGCCAGCAGTGAGCCCGGGACAGATGGATCTTTCTTT. Translating it yields CASSEPGTDGSFF.

In its sample, this clonotype was seen many times. The chain recombines TRBV4-1 with TRBJ1-5; 9 positions agree with TRBD1. The germline CDR1 and CDR2 sequences are MGHRA and YSYEKL. The CDR3 is 20 amino acids. V dropped 1 base and J dropped 1; count of bases not matched to a gene: 14. The CDR3 region is CASSQVYKDRGRVSNQPQHF. CDR3 in DNA: TGCGCCAGCAGCCAAGTATACAAGGACAGGGGAAGGGTGAGCAATCAGCCCCAGCATTTT.

The V call is TRBV28, the J call TRBJ2-1; 11 bases fit TRBD1. This CDR3 has 16 residues. In germline, CDR1 is MDHEN, CDR2 SYDVKM. Losses at the gene ends were 10 bases for V and 7 bases for J; bases not matched to a gene: 15. This chain's CDR3 is CAIILLPGQGGNEQFF. The CDR3 bases are TGTGCCATCATTTTGCTGCCGGGACAGGGGGGGAATGAGCAGTTCTTC.

Ten or more counts support this clonotype. This rearrangement joins TRBV18 to TRBJ1-5; no clear D. The length of the CDR3 is 13 residues. The V and J ends lost 2 bases and 5 bases respectively, with 7 bases between them. Germline CDR1 reads KGHSH; CDR2 reads LQKENI. CDR3 amino acids: CASSPTGDQPQHF. The CDR3 nucleotides are TGTGCCAGCTCACCAACCGGGGATCAGCCCCAGCATTTT. The complete variable domain, with remaining parts taken from reference TRBV18 and TRBJ1-5, reads NAGVMQNPRHLVRRRGQEARLRCSPMKGHSHVYWYRQLPEEGLKFMVYLQKENIIDESGMPKERFSAEFPKEGPSILRIQQVVRGDSAAYFCASSPTGDQPQHFGDGTRLSIL.

This clonotype was counted at least ten times. The rearrangement joins TRBV9 to TRBJ2-1; D not certain. V was pared by 3 bases and J by 7 bases, with 11 bases between. The V gene's germline CDR1 is SGDLS and CDR2 YYNGEE. This CDR3 is 13 amino acids long. The chain's CDR3 is CASSALPVNEQFF. The CDR3 bases are TGTGCCAGCAGCGCCCTCCCGGTTAATGAGCAGTTCTTC.

This clonotype appeared many times. The chain joins TRBV4-2 to TRBJ2-7, with D perhaps TRBD2 (7 bases). V was trimmed by 0 bases and J by 5 bases, leaving 14 bases between them. Germline CDR1 is LGHNA and CDR2 is YNFKEQ. CDR3 length: 15 amino acids. DNA for the CDR3: TGTGCCAGCAGCCAAGATTACAAAGGGGGGGACGAGCAGTACTTC. Translated: CASSQDYKGGDEQYF.

This clonotype was seen at least ten times. The V gene is TRBV5-1, the J gene TRBJ2-2; D gene ambiguous. The CDR3 sequence is 14 residues long. Germline assignment: CDR1 SGHRS and CDR2 YFSETQ. The germline V and J ends were trimmed by 4 bases and 2 bases, with 9 bases remaining between them. CDR3 bases: TGCGCCAGCAGCCTTTTAACAAACACCGGGGAGCTGTTTTTT. It codes for CASSLLTNTGELFF.

On this clonotype: Since a much larger clone is just one base distant, this may be a read error. The chain combines TRBV5-1 with TRBJ2-5; TRBD2 matches 7 bases. The CDR3 totals 17 residues. The germline CDR1 and CDR2 sequences are SGHRS and YFSETQ. Germline trimming cut 4 bases from V and 3 bases from J; bases unmatched to any gene: 15. The CDR3 sequence: CASSLGLSGSGEETQYF. CDR3 in DNA: TGCGCCAGCAGCCTCGGACTATCGGGAAGCGGGGAAGAGACCCAGTACTTC.

This clonotype was seen a handful of times. This rearrangement joins TRBV6-2 or TRBV6-3 to TRBJ2-4; either TRBD1 or TRBD2 may fit D (7 bases each). The CDR3 spans 13 residues. Germline V gene sequence: CDR1 MNHEY, CDR2 SVGEGT. The V and J ends lost 8 bases and 8 bases respectively, with 16 bases between them. The CDR3 coding sequence is TGTGCCAGCCTCCCCAGGGGGGGGGACATTCAGTACTTC. Translation: CASLPRGGDIQYF.

This clonotype was found many times. V and J are TRBV6-5 and TRBJ2-7, with unresolved D. Germline values: CDR1 MNHEY, CDR2 SVGAGI. V lost 3 bases and J lost 6, with 12 bases in between. CDR3 length equals 13 residues. CDR3 in amino acids: CASSYQYGSEQYF. Written as DNA, the CDR3 is TGTGCCAGCAGTTATCAGTATGGGTCCGAGCAGTACTTC.

J is TRBJ2-5 and V is TRBV6-1; no reliable D call. Between the trimmed V and J ends, which lost 4 bases and 1 base, there was a span of 4 bases. Germline assignment: CDR1 MNHNS and CDR2 SASEGT. The CDR3 loop spans 12 amino acids. For the CDR3, the DNA is TGTGCCAGCAGTGTGGGCCAAGAGACCCAGTACTTC. Amino acid sequence: CASSVGQETQYF.

This clonotype appeared a few times. V is TRBV9 and J is TRBJ2-1; TRBD2 aligns across 8 bases. The trim removed 4 bases at V and 6 bases at J, leaving 12 bases unmatched. The CDR3 spans 16 residues. Germline V lookup: CDR1 SGDLS, CDR2 YYNGEE. CDR3 amino acids: CASSPGGDPRANEQFF. The DNA for the CDR3 is TGTGCCAGCAGCCCGGGGGGGGATCCCCGTGCCAATGAGCAGTTCTTC.

This clonotype was counted ten times or more. This chain joins TRBV20-1 and TRBJ1-2; D call uncertain. CDR1 is DFQATT, CDR2 SNEGSKA, per germline (reference sequence). Trimming removed 0 bases at V and 7 bases at J, with 24 bases between. The CDR3 totals 17 residues. CDR3 amino acids: CSARDYPARPLEGGYTF. The CDR3 nucleotides read TGCAGTGCTAGAGATTATCCAGCCCGACCTTTAGAGGGTGGCTACACCTTC.

This clonotype has at least ten counts. The rearrangement links TRBV7-9 to TRBJ2-3; D is perhaps TRBD2 (5 bases). The CDR3 spans 15 residues. Trimming took off 5 bases at V and 6 bases at J, with 18 bases between the two ends. Germline V gene sequence: CDR1 SEHNR, CDR2 FQNEAQ (reference sequence). DNA of the CDR3: TGTGCCAGCAGCCTCGGACCGGGGAAACGGGATACGCAGTATTTT. It yields the protein CASSLGPGKRDTQYF.

This clonotype was recorded at least ten times. The chain is built from TRBV7-2 and TRBJ1-1, with D unclear. In germline, CDR1 is SGHTA, CDR2 FQGNSA. The CDR3 covers 12 residues. Trimming shortened V by 5 bases and J by 14 bases, and 18 bases separated the two germline ends. CDR3 in amino acids: CASSQPGRPRFF. In DNA form, the CDR3 reads TGTGCCAGCAGCCAACCCGGCAGGCCGAGGTTCTTT.

This clonotype was seen only a few times. A read error may explain this, as a much larger clone is one base away. The V and J genes are TRBV25-1 and TRBJ1-3; no firm D call. Looked up from germline, CDR1 is MGHDK and CDR2 is SYGVNS. This CDR3 has 14 residues. With 6 bases removed from V and 4 bases from J, the gap between germline ends came to 13 bases. The CDR3, as DNA: TGTGCCAGCAGCACCCGAGTATACGGAAACACCATATATTTT. It specifies CASSTRVYGNTIYF.

In this sample, this clonotype turned up a few times. A far larger clone is one nucleotide away, so this likely arose from a read error. This sequence joins TRBV6-4 and TRBJ1-2; no definite D call. Germline V CDR1 and CDR2: MRHNA, SNTAGT. CDR3 length: 13 amino acids. Trimming stripped 6 bases from V and 3 bases from J, with 11 bases between. DNA for the CDR3: TGTGCCAGCAGGTCGGGAGGCGACTATGGCTACACCTTC. Its protein product is CASRSGGDYGYTF.

This clonotype was found many times. V and J are TRBV20-1 and TRBJ2-5, with 7 bases aligning to TRBD2. Germline CDR1 is DFQATT and CDR2 is SNEGSKA (reference sequence). Trimming cost V 8 bases and J 4 bases; bases outside gene matches: 7. This CDR3 has 12 amino acids. CDR3 sequence reads: CSTSGNGETQYF. Here the CDR3 DNA reads TGCAGTACCAGCGGGAACGGAGAGACCCAGTACTTC.

This clonotype showed up many times. V is TRBV18 and J is TRBJ1-5; tentative D call: TRBD1 (6 bases). CDR3 length: 14 residues. Germline CDR1 reads KGHSH; CDR2 reads LQKENI. V lost 6 bases and J 3 bases, leaving 12 bases between the germline ends. The CDR3 nucleotides are TGTGCCAGCTCCCCCGGGACACTCAATCAGCCCCAGCATTTT. Translation: CASSPGTLNQPQHF.